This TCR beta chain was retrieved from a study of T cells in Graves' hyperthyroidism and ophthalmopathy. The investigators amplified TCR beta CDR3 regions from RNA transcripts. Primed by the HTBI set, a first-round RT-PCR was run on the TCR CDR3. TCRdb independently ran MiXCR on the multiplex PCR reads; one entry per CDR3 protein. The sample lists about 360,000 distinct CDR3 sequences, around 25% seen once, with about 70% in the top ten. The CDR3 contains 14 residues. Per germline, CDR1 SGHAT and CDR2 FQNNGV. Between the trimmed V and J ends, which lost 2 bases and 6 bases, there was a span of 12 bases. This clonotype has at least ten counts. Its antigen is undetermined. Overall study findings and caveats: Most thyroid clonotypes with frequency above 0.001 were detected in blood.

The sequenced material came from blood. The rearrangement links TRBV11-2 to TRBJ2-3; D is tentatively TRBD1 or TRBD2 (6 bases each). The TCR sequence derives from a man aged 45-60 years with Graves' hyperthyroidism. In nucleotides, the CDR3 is TGTGCCAGCAGCTTAAAGGGGGGCGCGGATACGCAGTATTTT. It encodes CASSLKGGADTQYF.